This TCR beta chain came from a study of cytomegalovirus exposure and HLA in healthy donors. Looked up from germline, CDR1 is SGHTA and CDR2 is FQGNSA. CDR3 length: 15 residues. The ends lost 5 bases at V and 7 bases at J; junction bases unmatched: 11. The PCR employed 60 Vbeta primers together with 13 Jbeta primers. Sequencing used immunoSEQ multiplex PCR; TCRdb keeps in-frame clones, though not all of them. The sample's table shows roughly 62,000 clones. Material: PBMCs. The genes are TRBV7-2 and TRBJ2-7, with 10 bases fitting TRBD2. The sequence derives from a male donor in good health and CMV-seronegative. CDR3 sequence (DNA): TGTGCCAGCAGCACACTAGCGGGATCTTCGGGGGAGCAGTACTTC. This codes for CASSTLAGSSGEQYF.